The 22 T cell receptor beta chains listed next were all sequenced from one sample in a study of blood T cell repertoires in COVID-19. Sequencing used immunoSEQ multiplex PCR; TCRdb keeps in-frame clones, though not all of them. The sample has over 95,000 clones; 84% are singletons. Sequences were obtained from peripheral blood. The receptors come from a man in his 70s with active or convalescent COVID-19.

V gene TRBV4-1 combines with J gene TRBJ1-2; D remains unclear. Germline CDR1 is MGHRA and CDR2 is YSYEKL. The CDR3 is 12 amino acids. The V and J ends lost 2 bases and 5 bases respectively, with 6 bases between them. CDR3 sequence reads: CASSQSSYGYTF. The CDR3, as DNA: TGCGCCAGCAGCCAATCATCATATGGCTACACCTTC.

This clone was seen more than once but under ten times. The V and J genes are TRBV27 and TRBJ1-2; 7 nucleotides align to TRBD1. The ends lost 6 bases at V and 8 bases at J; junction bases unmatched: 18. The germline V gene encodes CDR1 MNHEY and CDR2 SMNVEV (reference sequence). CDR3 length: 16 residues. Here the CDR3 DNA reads TGTGCCAGCAGCCCCCGTTGGACAGGACCCCATCGGGGCTACACCTTC. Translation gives CASSPRWTGPHRGYTF.

The DNA for the CDR3 is TGCGCCAGCAGCCGACAAGTGACAGGTCAAGAGACCCAGTACTTC. Its translation: CASSRQVTGQETQYF. The rearrangement links TRBV4-1 to TRBJ2-5; weak D call: TRBD1 (6 bases). V was trimmed by 4 bases and J by 2 bases, leaving 14 bases between them. Germline assignment: CDR1 MGHRA and CDR2 YSYEKL. This CDR3 comprises 15 residues.

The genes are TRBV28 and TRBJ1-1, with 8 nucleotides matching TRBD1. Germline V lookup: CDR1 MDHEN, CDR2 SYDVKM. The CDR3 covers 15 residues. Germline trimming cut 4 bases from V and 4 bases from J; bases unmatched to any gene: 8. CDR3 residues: CASSSQGGMGTEAFF. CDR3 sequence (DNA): TGTGCCAGCAGTTCACAGGGGGGTATGGGCACTGAAGCTTTCTTT.

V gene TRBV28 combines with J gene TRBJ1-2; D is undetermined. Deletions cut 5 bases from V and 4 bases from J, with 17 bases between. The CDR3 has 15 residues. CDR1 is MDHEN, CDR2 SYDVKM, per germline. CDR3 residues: CASSPLREGGYGYTF. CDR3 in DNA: TGTGCCAGCAGTCCCCTGCGGGAGGGAGGCTATGGCTACACCTTC.

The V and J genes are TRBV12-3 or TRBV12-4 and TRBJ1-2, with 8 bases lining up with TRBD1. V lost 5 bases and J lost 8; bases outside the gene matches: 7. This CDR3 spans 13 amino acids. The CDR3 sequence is CASSIRGLEGYTF. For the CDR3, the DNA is TGTGCCAGCAGTATCAGGGGGCTAGAAGGCTACACCTTC.

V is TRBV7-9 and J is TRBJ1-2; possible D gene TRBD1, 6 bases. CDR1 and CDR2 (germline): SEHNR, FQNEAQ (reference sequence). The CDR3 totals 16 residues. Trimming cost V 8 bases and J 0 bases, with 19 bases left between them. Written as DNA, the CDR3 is TGTGCCAGCTTGCTTTTGGGAACAGGGCCTAACTATGGCTACACCTTC. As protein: CASLLLGTGPNYGYTF. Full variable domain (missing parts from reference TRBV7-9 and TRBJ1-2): DTGVSQNPRHKITKRGQNVTFRCDPISEHNRLYWYRQTLGQGPEFLTYFQNEAQLEKSRLLSDRFSAERPKGSFSTLEIQRTEQGDSAMYLCASLLLGTGPNYGYTFGSGTRLTVV.

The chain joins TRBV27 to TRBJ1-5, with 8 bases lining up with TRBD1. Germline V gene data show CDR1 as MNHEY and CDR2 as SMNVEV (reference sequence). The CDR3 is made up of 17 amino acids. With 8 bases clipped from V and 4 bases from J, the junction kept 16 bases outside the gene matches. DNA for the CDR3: TGTGCCAGCCGACAGGGGACACAGGGACGGGGGAATCAGCCCCAGCATTTT. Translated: CASRQGTQGRGNQPQHF.

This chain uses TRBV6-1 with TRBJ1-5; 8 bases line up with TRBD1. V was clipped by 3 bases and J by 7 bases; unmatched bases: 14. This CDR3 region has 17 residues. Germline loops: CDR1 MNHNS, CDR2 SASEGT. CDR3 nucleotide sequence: TGTGCCAGCAGTGATCCGCAGGGGGCAATAGTGGGGCAGCCCCAGCATTTT. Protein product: CASSDPQGAIVGQPQHF.

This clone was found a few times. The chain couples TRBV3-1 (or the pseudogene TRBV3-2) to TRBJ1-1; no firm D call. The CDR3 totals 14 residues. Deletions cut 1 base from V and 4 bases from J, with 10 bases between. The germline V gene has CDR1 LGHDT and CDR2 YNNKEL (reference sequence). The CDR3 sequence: CASSQGGPGTEAFF. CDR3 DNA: TGTGCCAGCAGCCAAGGAGGGCCGGGCACTGAAGCTTTCTTT.

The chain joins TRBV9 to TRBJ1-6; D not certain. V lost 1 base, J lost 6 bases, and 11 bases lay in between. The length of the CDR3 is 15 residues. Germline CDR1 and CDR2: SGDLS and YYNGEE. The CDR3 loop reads CASSVKEGPNSPLHF. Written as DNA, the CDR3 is TGTGCCAGCAGCGTAAAGGAGGGTCCTAATTCACCCCTCCACTTT. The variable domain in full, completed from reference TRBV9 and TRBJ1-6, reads DSGVTQTPKHLITATGQRVTLRCSPRSGDLSVYWYQQSLDQGLQFLIQYYNGEERAKGNILERFSAQQFPDLHSELNLSSLELGDSALYFCASSVKEGPNSPLHFGNGTRLTVT.

Here the CDR3 reads CASSRVGGGAGYTQYF. As DNA, the CDR3 is TGTGCCAGCAGTCGAGTGGGCGGGGGGGCTGGTTATACGCAGTATTTT. This chain links TRBV2 with TRBJ2-3, with 9 nucleotides matching TRBD2. This CDR3 is 16 amino acids long. With V trimmed by 5 bases and J by 7 bases, 13 bases remained unmatched. Germline values: CDR1 SNHLY, CDR2 FYNNEI.

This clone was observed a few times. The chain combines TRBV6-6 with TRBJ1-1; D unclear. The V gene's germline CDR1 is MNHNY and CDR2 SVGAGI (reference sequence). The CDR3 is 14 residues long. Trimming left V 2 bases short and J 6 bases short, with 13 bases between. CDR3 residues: CASSYRDTKAEAFF. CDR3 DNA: TGTGCCAGCAGTTACCGGGATACGAAAGCTGAAGCTTTCTTT.

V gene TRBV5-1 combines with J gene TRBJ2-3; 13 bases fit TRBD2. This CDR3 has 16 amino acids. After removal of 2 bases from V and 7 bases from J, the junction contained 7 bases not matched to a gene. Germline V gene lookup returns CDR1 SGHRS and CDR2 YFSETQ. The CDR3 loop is CASSFFTSGGANTQYF. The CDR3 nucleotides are TGCGCCAGCAGCTTCTTTACTAGCGGGGGGGCCAATACGCAGTATTTT.

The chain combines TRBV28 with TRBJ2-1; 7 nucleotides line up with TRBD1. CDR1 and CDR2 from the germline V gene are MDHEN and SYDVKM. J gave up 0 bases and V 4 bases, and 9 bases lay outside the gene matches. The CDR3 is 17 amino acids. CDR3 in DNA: TGTGCCAGCAGTTCTCCCTCGACAGGGAGCTCCTACAATGAGCAGTTCTTC. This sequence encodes CASSSPSTGSSYNEQFF.

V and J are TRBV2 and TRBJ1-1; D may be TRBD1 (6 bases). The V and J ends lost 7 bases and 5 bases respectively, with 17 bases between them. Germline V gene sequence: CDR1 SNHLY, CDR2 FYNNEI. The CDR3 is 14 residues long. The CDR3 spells CASTPDSRYTEAFF. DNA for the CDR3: TGTGCCAGCACCCCGGACAGCCGATATACTGAAGCTTTCTTT. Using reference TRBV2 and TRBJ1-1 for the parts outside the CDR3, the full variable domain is EPEVTQTPSHQVTQMGQEVILRCVPISNHLYFYWYRQILGQKVEFLVSFYNNEISEKSEIFDDQFSVERPDGSNFTLKIRSTKLEDSAMYFCASTPDSRYTEAFFGQGTRLTVV.

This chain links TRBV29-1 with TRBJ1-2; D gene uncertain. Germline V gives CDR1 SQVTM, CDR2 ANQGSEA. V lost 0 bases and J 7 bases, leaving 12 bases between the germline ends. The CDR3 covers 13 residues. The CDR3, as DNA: TGCAGCGTTGAAGATATTAGTTTACTTGGCTACACCTTC. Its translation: CSVEDISLLGYTF.

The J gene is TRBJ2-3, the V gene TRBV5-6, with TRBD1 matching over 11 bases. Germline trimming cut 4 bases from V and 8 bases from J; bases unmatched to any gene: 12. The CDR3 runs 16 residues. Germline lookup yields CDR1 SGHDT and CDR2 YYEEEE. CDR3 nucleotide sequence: TGTGCCAGCAGCGGAGGACAGGGGGCTATAGGCGGTACGCAGTATTTT. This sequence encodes CASSGGQGAIGGTQYF.

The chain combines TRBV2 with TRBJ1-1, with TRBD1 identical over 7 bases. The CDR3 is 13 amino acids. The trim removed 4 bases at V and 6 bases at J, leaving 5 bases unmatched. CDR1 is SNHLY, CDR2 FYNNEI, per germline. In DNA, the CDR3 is TGTGCCAGCAGTGGACAGGGCAGTTCTGAAGCTTTCTTT. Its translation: CASSGQGSSEAFF.

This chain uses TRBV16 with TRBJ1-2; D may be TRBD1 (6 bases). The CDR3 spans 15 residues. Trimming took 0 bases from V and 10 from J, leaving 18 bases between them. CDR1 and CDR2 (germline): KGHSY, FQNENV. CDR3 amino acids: CASSQSSGRGGNYTF. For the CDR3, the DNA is TGTGCCAGCAGCCAATCGAGTGGAAGGGGGGGAAACTACACCTTC. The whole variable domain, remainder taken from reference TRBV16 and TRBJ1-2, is GEEVAQTPKHLVRGEGQKAKLYCAPIKGHSYVFWYQQVLKNEFKFLISFQNENVFDETGMPKERFSAKCLPNSPCSLEIQATKLEDSAVYFCASSQSSGRGGNYTFGSGTRLTVV.

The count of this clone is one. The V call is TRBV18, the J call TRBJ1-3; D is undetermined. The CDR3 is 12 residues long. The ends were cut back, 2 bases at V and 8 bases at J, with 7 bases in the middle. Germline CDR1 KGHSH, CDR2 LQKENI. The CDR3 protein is CASSPEGDTIYF. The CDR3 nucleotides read TGTGCCAGCTCACCAGAGGGAGACACCATATATTTT.

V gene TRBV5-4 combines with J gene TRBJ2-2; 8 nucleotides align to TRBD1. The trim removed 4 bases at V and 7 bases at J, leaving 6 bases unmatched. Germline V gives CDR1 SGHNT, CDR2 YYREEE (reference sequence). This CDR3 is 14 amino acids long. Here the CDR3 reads CASSRDRLGGELFF. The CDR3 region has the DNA TGTGCCAGCAGCCGGGACAGGCTTGGCGGGGAGCTGTTTTTT.